A selection of T cell receptor beta chains follows, all from one sample in a study of breast tumors, draining lymph nodes, adjacent tissues. TCRdb reanalysed the multiplex PCR reads using MiXCR and keeps one entry per CDR3 protein. The sample has 200,000 to 250,000 distinct CDR3 sequences, under 35% seen once. The sample consisted of axillary lymph node tissue. These receptors all stem from a female donor with breast cancer. Some clones in this sample may be carry-over from other donors' samples. Each CDR3 is given with its conserved first and last residue. D genes are given only for firm matches. Where a row states a size, it is once, few, many or the class of an expanded clone; other rows omit it.

size: many
D: -
J: TRBJ1-4
V: TRBV5-1
length: 16
CDR3: CASSLGFGTTNEKLFF
DNA: TGCGCCAGCAGCTTGGGCTTTGGGACGACTAATGAAAAACTGTTTTTT

size: once
D: TRBD1
J: TRBJ1-1
V: TRBV20-1
length: 13
CDR3: CSTREGQVSEAFF
DNA: TGCAGTACTAGAGAGGGACAGGTCTCTGAAGCTTTCTTT

size: many
D: TRBD2
J: TRBJ2-7
V: TRBV20-1
length: 13
CDR3: CSAGTSGTYEQYF
DNA: TGCAGTGCCGGGACTAGCGGGACTTACGAGCAGTACTTC

size: -
D: TRBD2
J: TRBJ2-7
V: TRBV10-3
length: 12
CDR3: CATAAGDYEQYF
DNA: TGTGCCACTGCAGCGGGAGACTACGAGCAGTACTTC

size: many
D: -
J: TRBJ2-1
V: TRBV6-6
length: 13
CDR3: CASSPSPPNEQFF
DNA: TGTGCCAGCAGTCCGTCCCCGCCCAATGAGCAGTTCTTC

size: -
D: -
J: TRBJ2-1
V: TRBV29-1
length: 14
CDR3: CSVEGVLSYNGQFF
DNA: TGCAGCGTAGAGGGAGTGTTATCCTACAATGGGCAGTTCTTC

size: once
D: -
J: TRBJ1-2
V: TRBV19
length: 16
CDR3: CASSWGGASGGYGYTF
DNA: TGTGCCAGTAGCTGGGGGGGGGCTTCGGGCGGCTATGGCTACACCTTC

size: -
D: TRBD2
J: TRBJ2-1
V: TRBV20-1
length: 17
CDR3: CSAREARWTSGNNEQFF
DNA: TGCAGTGCTAGAGAAGCCAGATGGACTAGCGGGAACAATGAGCAGTTCTTC

size: -
D: -
J: TRBJ1-2
V: TRBV27
length: 13
CDR3: CASRFDRNYGYTF
DNA: TGTGCCAGCAGGTTTGATCGTAACTATGGCTACACCTTC

size: many
D: TRBD1
J: TRBJ1-4
V: TRBV11-3
length: 15
CDR3: CASSSGQGANEKLFF
DNA: TGTGCCAGCAGCAGCGGACAGGGGGCTAATGAAAAACTGTTTTTT